This record concerns one T cell receptor (beta chain) sequence. These data are taken from a study of cytomegalovirus exposure and HLA in healthy donors. Use of 60 Vbeta and 13 Jbeta primers characterized the PCR. Produced via immunoSEQ multiplex PCR; TCRdb's table is partial and in-frame only. Of some 130,000 clones in the sample, approximately 83% were seen once. Sequencing input: PBMCs. The clonotype originates from a man aged 35-49 years in good health and CMV-seronegative.

The CDR3, as DNA: TGTGCCAGCAGCCAGATGGACAGAGCCGGCGCAGATACGCAGTATTTT. As protein: CASSQMDRAGADTQYF. This chain uses TRBV4-2 with TRBJ2-3, with a tentative D call TRBD1 (6 bases). The CDR3 loop spans 16 amino acids. Trimming stripped 3 bases from V and 4 bases from J, with 17 bases between. The germline V gene has CDR1 LGHNA and CDR2 YNFKEQ.